A single sample gave rise to the 26 T cell receptor beta chains below, sequenced in a study of blood T cell repertoires in COVID-19 (dated by TCRdb to between 2020 and 2021). Preparation of the library involved the immunoSEQ multiplex PCR assay. TCRdb took over this immuneACCESS table, retaining in-frame rearrangements with V and J assigned. Such tables are incomplete; in checked studies, under half of the missing clones stem from an unresolved V gene, and the remainder is unexplained. This sample has roughly 240,000 clones in its table, and 70% to 90% of those were observed once. The ten biggest clones cover around 4.5% of the sample. Sequencing was carried out using peripheral blood. These receptors were taken from a man in his fifties or sixties who had recovered from COVID-19.

The chain employs TRBV13 and TRBJ2-1; 13 bases align to TRBD2. Germline trimming cut 4 bases from V and 2 bases from J; bases unmatched to any gene: 8. This CDR3 region has 18 residues. CDR1 and CDR2 from the germline V gene are PRHDT and FYEKMQ (reference sequence). The CDR3 nucleotides read TGTGCCAGCAGCTCCCGACTAGCGGGAGGCACAGCCTACAATGAGCAGTTCTTC. Translating it yields CASSSRLAGGTAYNEQFF.

CDR3 in DNA: TGTGCCAGTAGAACTACTAGCGCCTACAATGAGCAGTTCTTC. Amino acid sequence: CASRTTSAYNEQFF. The chain combines TRBV19 with TRBJ2-1; TRBD2 aligns across 7 bases. Germline CDR1 LNHDA, CDR2 SQIVND (reference sequence). V was clipped by 6 bases and J by 2 bases; unmatched bases: 4. The CDR3 runs 14 residues.

The chain combines TRBV19 with TRBJ1-2, with TRBD1 as a possible D gene (6 bases). This CDR3 region has 15 residues. The germline CDR1 and CDR2 sequences are LNHDA and SQIVND (reference sequence). V gave up 4 bases and J gave up 6 bases, with 18 bases separating them. The CDR3 region has the DNA TGTGCCAGTAGTACGTTAACGGGGACACGGGATGGCTACACCTTC. As protein: CASSTLTGTRDGYTF.

The chain combines TRBV19 with TRBJ1-5; TRBD1 agrees at 10 bases. Per the germline V gene, CDR1 is LNHDA and CDR2 is SQIVND (reference sequence). The CDR3 covers 19 residues. J was trimmed by 1 base and V by 4 bases; bases with no gene match: 13. The CDR3 coding sequence is TGTGCCAGTAGTACTCCCCCCCGGGACAGGGGTCGAAGCAATCAGCCCCAGCATTTT. Residues: CASSTPPRDRGRSNQPQHF.

In this sample, this clone turned up once. V gene TRBV10-1 combines with J gene TRBJ2-1; tentative D call: TRBD2 (6 bases). The CDR3 runs 17 residues. V was cut by 1 base and J by 5 bases, with 18 bases left in between. CDR1 and CDR2 from the germline V gene are WNHNN and SYGVQD (reference sequence). The CDR3 loop reads CASSEWASASEDNEQFF. The DNA for the CDR3 is TGCGCCAGCAGTGAGTGGGCTAGCGCTTCTGAAGACAATGAGCAGTTCTTC.

The V and J genes are TRBV7-8 and TRBJ2-7; TRBD2 agrees at 8 bases. The CDR3 is 15 residues long. Germline loops: CDR1 SGHVS, CDR2 FQNEAQ. V was clipped by 0 bases and J by 5 bases; unmatched bases: 6. CDR3 DNA sequence: TGTGCCAGCAGCTTAGCGCTTGGACTAGCAAACGAGCAGTACTTC. Protein: CASSLALGLANEQYF.

The V gene is TRBV29-1, the J gene TRBJ2-6, with 7 bases fitting TRBD1. Germline-derived CDR1 and CDR2 are SQVTM and ANQGSEA. The CDR3 spans 18 residues. The ends lost 2 bases at V and 0 bases at J; junction bases unmatched: 10. CDR3 bases: TGCAGCGTTGAATTAGTGGGACAGAAGTTCTCTGGGGCCAACGTCCTGACTTTC. Translated, it gives CSVELVGQKFSGANVLTF.

The chain couples TRBV28 to TRBJ1-1; D unclear. Trimming removed 2 bases from V and 5 bases from J, with 15 bases in between. Germline values: CDR1 MDHEN, CDR2 SYDVKM. This CDR3 spans 15 amino acids. This CDR3 reads CASSLVGVRRTEAFF. The CDR3 DNA is TGTGCCAGCAGTTTAGTCGGGGTTCGACGGACTGAAGCTTTCTTT.

This sequence joins TRBV2 and TRBJ2-7, with D tentatively TRBD2 (7 bases). Trimming pared 4 bases from V and 4 bases from J, leaving 17 bases between. The length of the CDR3 is 15 residues. Per germline, CDR1 SNHLY and CDR2 FYNNEI. The CDR3 spells CASSVSLAGAYEQYF. The CDR3 DNA reads as TGTGCCAGCAGTGTCAGTTTGGCGGGGGCGTACGAGCAGTACTTC.

This clone was counted once. The chain recombines TRBV5-1 with TRBJ1-1; a possible D gene is TRBD1 (6 bases). The CDR3 runs 14 residues. Trimming removed 4 bases from V and 6 bases from J, with 16 bases in between. Germline lookup yields CDR1 SGHRS and CDR2 YFSETQ. The CDR3: CASSGGRAHSEAFF. In DNA form, the CDR3 reads TGCGCCAGCAGCGGGGGCAGGGCACACTCTGAAGCTTTCTTT.

This clone appeared a single time. The gene calls are TRBV15 and TRBJ2-3; D uncertain. The CDR3 is made up of 13 amino acids. V shed 4 bases and J shed 0 bases, with 5 bases lying between them. The germline gives CDR1 LNHNV, CDR2 YYDKDF (reference sequence). Here the CDR3 DNA reads TGTGCCACCAGCACGTATAGCACAGATACGCAGTATTTT. Translation: CATSTYSTDTQYF.

This clone was counted between two and nine times. The chain couples TRBV2 to TRBJ2-7; D may be TRBD1 (5 bases). Trimming cost V 6 bases and J 0 bases, with 15 bases left between them. This CDR3 region has 15 residues. Germline CDR1 reads SNHLY; CDR2 reads FYNNEI. CDR3 DNA: TGTGCCAGCAGGCCGCAGGGCCGCCCCTCCTACGAGCAGTACTTC. It is translated as CASRPQGRPSYEQYF.

This clone was seen ten or more times. The rearrangement joins TRBV27 to TRBJ1-2; TRBD1 aligns across 8 bases. CDR1 and CDR2 (germline): MNHEY, SMNVEV (reference sequence). V was clipped by 0 bases and J by 8 bases; unmatched bases: 5. CDR3 length: 14 amino acids. The CDR3 protein is CASSLSTGEGGYTF. CDR3 in DNA: TGTGCCAGCAGTTTATCGACAGGGGAAGGCGGCTACACCTTC.

The J gene is TRBJ1-1, the V gene TRBV24-1, with D perhaps TRBD1 (5 bases). The CDR3 is 15 residues long. V lost 8 bases, J lost 4 bases, and 19 bases lay in between. Germline values: CDR1 KGHDR, CDR2 SFDVKD. CDR3 residues: CATTDLEDGGTEAFF. CDR3 coding DNA: TGTGCCACCACCGACCTGGAGGACGGGGGCACTGAAGCTTTCTTT.

The chain combines TRBV6-6 with TRBJ1-2; 8 nucleotides line up with TRBD1. Trimming removed 5 bases from V and 0 bases from J; junction bases left unmatched: 2. CDR1 is MNHNY, CDR2 SVGAGI, per germline (reference sequence). The CDR3 is 14 amino acids. CDR3 bases: TGTGCCAGCAGTCGGACAGGGTCTAACTATGGCTACACCTTC. This encodes CASSRTGSNYGYTF.

The chain employs TRBV6-2 or TRBV6-3 and TRBJ1-1; perhaps TRBD1 as D (5 bases). V lost 2 bases and J 0 bases, leaving 7 bases between the germline ends. The CDR3 totals 14 residues. Germline CDR1 and CDR2: MNHEY and SVGEGT. CDR3 DNA: TGTGCCAGCAGTTACGTGACAGTGAACACTGAAGCTTTCTTT. It encodes CASSYVTVNTEAFF.

Concerning this clone itself: Other nucleotide sequences in the sample specify the same CDR3. The J gene is TRBJ2-1, the V gene TRBV5-1; 8 bases are shared with TRBD2. CDR1 SGHRS and CDR2 YFSETQ come from the germline V gene. The CDR3 runs 15 residues. V dropped 5 bases and J dropped 3; count of bases not matched to a gene: 7. The CDR3 spells CASSSAGTSYNEQFF. CDR3 coding DNA: TGCGCCAGCAGTTCCGCCGGGACTAGCTACAATGAGCAGTTCTTC.

The chain links TRBV10-3 to TRBJ1-1, with D possibly TRBD1 on 6 matching bases. V shed 10 bases and J shed 12 bases, with 18 bases lying between them. The germline gives CDR1 ENHRY, CDR2 SYGVKD. The CDR3 covers 11 residues. The CDR3 DNA reads TGTGCCACCGAGGGGGACCGTGAGACTTTCTTT. Protein sequence: CATEGDRETFF.

This chain uses TRBV30 with TRBJ1-5; D possibly corresponds to TRBD1 (5 bases). CDR3 length equals 17 residues. The V end lost 0 bases, the J end lost 0 bases, and 15 bases lay between the germline ends. CDR1 and CDR2 (germline): GTSNPN, SVGIG (reference sequence). The CDR3 here is CAWSVILYRPSNQPQHF. CDR3 sequence (DNA): TGTGCCTGGAGTGTAATTTTATACAGGCCTAGCAATCAGCCCCAGCATTTT.

The chain carries TRBV30 and TRBJ2-1, with TRBD2 as a possible D gene (6 bases). In germline, CDR1 is GTSNPN, CDR2 SVGIG (reference sequence). This CDR3 has 14 residues. Deletions cut 3 bases from V and 10 bases from J, with 19 bases between. This CDR3 reads CAWRPGLMGGEQFF. CDR3 DNA sequence: TGTGCCTGGAGACCGGGACTCATGGGCGGCGAGCAGTTCTTC.

CDR3 bases: TGTGCCAGCAGCTTGATTGACTTTGCAGATACGCAGTATTTT. Translating it yields CASSLIDFADTQYF. The rearrangement uses TRBV5-4 and TRBJ2-3; D is undetermined. This CDR3 has 14 residues. Germline assignment: CDR1 SGHNT and CDR2 YYREEE (reference sequence). The germline V and J ends were trimmed by 1 base and 4 bases, with 10 bases remaining between them. Full variable domain (rest looked up from reference TRBV5-4 and TRBJ2-3): ETGVTQSPTHLIKTRGQQVTLRCSSQSGHNTVSWYQQALGQGPQFIFQYYREEENGRGNFPPRFSGLQFPNYSSELNVNALELDDSALYLCASSLIDFADTQYFGPGTRLTVL.

The J gene is TRBJ2-5, the V gene TRBV19, with 8 bases matching TRBD2. The V and J ends lost 5 bases and 5 bases, in that order; junction bases with no gene match: 16. The CDR3 loop spans 17 amino acids. The germline V gene has CDR1 LNHDA and CDR2 SQIVND (reference sequence). DNA for the CDR3: TGTGCCAGTAGTCCCCGACTAGCGCCCATTGGGTTGGAGACCCAGTACTTC. Encoded protein: CASSPRLAPIGLETQYF.

This chain uses TRBV2 with TRBJ1-5, with 8 bases lining up with TRBD1. Germline CDR1 reads SNHLY; CDR2 reads FYNNEI. The length of the CDR3 is 13 residues. V lost 9 bases and J lost 3; bases outside the gene matches: 4. The CDR3 DNA reads as TGTGCCAGTCACAGGGGGACCAATCAGCCCCAGCATTTT. It translates to CASHRGTNQPQHF.

This chain links TRBV5-4 with TRBJ1-1; 9 positions agree with TRBD1. The CDR3 is 16 amino acids. Germline CDR1 is SGHNT and CDR2 is YYREEE (reference sequence). V trimming: 3 bases; J trimming: 4 bases; junction bases outside the gene matches: 10. DNA of the CDR3: TGTGCCAGCAGCTCCAACAGGGGGCGCCCGGGCACTGAAGCTTTCTTT. Encoded protein: CASSSNRGRPGTEAFF.

The chain combines TRBV5-1 with TRBJ1-4; tentatively, D is TRBD1 (5 bases). Trimming stripped 7 bases from V and 5 bases from J, with 15 bases between. The CDR3 has 14 residues. Germline CDR1 is SGHRS and CDR2 is YFSETQ. DNA for the CDR3: TGCGCCAGCGGGGCCTCAAGGGGCAATGAAAAACTGTTTTTT. It specifies CASGASRGNEKLFF.

The V and J genes are TRBV28 and TRBJ1-2; D remains ambiguous. Per the germline V gene, CDR1 is MDHEN and CDR2 is SYDVKM. Trimming shortened V by 6 bases and J by 7 bases, and 12 bases separated the two germline ends. CDR3 size: 12 residues. The CDR3 loop reads CASRVGFRGYTF. As DNA, the CDR3 is TGTGCCAGCAGGGTGGGCTTTCGTGGCTACACCTTC.